This T cell receptor beta chain was captured in a study of early T cells in non-severe SARS-CoV-2 infection. Study-wide background: The chains were unpaired, and the sequenced material was bulk RNA from unsorted whole blood.

Germline V gene lookup returns CDR1 SGHTA and CDR2 FQGNSA. Between the trimmed V and J ends, which lost 5 bases and 10 bases, there was a span of 12 bases. The CDR3 has 12 residues. In TCRdb, the 5' RACE reads were re-called with MiXCR into one record per CDR3 protein. This sample has about 44,000 distinct CDR3 sequences, with 6.1% found just once. This chain joins TRBV7-2 and TRBJ2-1, with D unresolved. The receptor was isolated from an adult who was a healthcare worker with PCR-confirmed SARS-CoV-2 infection or an uninfected control (not recorded which). Sample: whole blood. The CDR3 loop is CASSTSPWEQFF. As DNA, the CDR3 is TGTGCCAGCAGCACGAGTCCGTGGGAGCAGTTCTTC.